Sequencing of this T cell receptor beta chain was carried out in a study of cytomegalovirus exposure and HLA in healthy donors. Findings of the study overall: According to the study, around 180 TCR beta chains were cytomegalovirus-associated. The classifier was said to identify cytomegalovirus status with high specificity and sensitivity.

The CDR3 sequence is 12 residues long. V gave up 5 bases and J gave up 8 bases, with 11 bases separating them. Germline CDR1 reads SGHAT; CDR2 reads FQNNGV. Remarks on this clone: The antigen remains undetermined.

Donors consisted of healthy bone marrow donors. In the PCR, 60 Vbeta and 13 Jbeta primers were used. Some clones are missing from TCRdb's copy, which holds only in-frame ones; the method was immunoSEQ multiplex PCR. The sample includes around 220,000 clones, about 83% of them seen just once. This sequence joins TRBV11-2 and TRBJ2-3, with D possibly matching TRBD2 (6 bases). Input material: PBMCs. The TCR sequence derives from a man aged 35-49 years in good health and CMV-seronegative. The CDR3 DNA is TGTGCCAGCAGCCGGGACTCCGGTACGCAGTATTTT. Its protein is CASSRDSGTQYF. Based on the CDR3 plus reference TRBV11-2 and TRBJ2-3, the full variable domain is EAGVAQSPRYKIIEKRQSVAFWCNPISGHATLYWYQQILGQGPKLLIQFQNNGVVDDSQLPKDRFSAERLKGVDSTLKIQPAKLEDSAVYLCASSRDSGTQYFGPGTRLTVL.